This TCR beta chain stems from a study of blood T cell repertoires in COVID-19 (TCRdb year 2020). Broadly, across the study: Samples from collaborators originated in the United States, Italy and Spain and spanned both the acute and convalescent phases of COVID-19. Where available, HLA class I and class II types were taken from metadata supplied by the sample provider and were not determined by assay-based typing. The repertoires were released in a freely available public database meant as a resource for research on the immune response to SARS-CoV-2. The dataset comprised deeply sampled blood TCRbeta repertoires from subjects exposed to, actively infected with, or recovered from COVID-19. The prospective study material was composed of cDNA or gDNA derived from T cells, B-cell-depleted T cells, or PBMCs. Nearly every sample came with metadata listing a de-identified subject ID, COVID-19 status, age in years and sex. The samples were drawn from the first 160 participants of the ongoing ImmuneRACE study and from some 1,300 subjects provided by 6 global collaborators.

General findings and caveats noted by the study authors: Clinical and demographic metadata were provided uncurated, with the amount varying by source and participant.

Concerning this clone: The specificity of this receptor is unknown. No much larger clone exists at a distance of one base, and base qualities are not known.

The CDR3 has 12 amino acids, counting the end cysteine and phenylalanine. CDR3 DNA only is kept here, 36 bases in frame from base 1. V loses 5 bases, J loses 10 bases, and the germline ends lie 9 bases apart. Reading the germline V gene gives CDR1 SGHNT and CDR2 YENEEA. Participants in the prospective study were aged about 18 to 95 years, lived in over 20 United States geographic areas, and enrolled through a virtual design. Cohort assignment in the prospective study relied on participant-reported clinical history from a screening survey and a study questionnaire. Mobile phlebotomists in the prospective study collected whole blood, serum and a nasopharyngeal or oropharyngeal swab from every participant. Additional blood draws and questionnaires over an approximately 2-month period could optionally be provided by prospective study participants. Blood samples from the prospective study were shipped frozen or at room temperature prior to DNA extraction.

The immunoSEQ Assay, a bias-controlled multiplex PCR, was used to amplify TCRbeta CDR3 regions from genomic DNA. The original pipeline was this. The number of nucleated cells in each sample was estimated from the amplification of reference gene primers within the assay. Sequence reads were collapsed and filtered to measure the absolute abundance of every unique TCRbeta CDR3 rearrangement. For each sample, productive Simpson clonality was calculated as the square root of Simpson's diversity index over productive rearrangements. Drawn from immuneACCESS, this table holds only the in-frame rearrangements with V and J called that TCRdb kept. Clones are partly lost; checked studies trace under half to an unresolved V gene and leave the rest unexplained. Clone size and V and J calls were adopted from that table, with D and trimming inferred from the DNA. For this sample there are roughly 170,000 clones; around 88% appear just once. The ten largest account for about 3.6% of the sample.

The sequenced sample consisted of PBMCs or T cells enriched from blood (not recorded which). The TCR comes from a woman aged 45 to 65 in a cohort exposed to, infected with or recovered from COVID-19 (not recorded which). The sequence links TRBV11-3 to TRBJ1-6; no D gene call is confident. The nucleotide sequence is TGTGCCAGCAGCCAGAAACCATCACCCCTCCACTTT. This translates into CASSQKPSPLHF.